The present entry profiles one T cell receptor beta chain with its context. Its antigen is as yet unknown. The CDR3 has 15 amino acids. Germline V gives CDR1 SEHNR, CDR2 FQNEAQ (reference sequence). Trimming removed 1 base from V and 10 bases from J; junction bases left unmatched: 4. The study used a library that attached unique molecular identifiers to individual cDNA molecules. TCRdb analysed the RACE reads with MiXCR anew, one entry per CDR3 protein. This sample yields about 140,000 distinct CDR3 sequences, of which around 11% are seen a single time; 1.1% to 1.5% belongs to the top ten. The data belong to a study of human T cells and chemical hapten exposure. Study overall: Patients' scalps got diphenylcyclopropenone weekly throughout the approximately 22-week study.

Findings and limits, study-wide: Compared to controls, expanded TCRs made significantly more large clusters of similar CDR3s.

Time point defined: patch test 2, 6 weeks after DPC sensitization. As to treatment: therapeutic diphenylcyclopropenone sensitization with weekly scalp DPC. Donors, patients with alopecia ranging from 18 to 70 years old and judged suitable for DPC, provided samples. This sequence originates from a woman in her fifties or sixties with alopecia areata. Some clones in this sample may be carry-over from other donors' samples. The chain employs TRBV7-9 and TRBJ2-1; TRBD2 matches 13 bases. The starting material was whole blood, obtained in connection with sensitization to the hapten diphenylcyclopropenone (DPC). Written as DNA, the CDR3 is TGTGCCAGCAGCTTAGGGACTAGCGGGAGTCGGGAGCAGTTCTTC. Its translation: CASSLGTSGSREQFF.